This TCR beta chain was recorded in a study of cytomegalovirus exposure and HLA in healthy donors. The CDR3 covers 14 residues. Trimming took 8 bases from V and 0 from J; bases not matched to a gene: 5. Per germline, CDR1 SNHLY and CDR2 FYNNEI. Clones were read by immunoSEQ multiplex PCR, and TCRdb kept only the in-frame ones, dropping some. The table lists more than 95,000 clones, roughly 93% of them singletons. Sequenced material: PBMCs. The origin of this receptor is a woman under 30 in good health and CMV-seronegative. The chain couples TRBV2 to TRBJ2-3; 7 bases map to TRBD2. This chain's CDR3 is CASGEGLSTDTQYF. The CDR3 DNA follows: TGTGCCAGCGGGGAGGGCTTAAGCACAGATACGCAGTATTTT. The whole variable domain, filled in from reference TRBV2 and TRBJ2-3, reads EPEVTQTPSHQVTQMGQEVILRCVPISNHLYFYWYRQILGQKVEFLVSFYNNEISEKSEIFDDQFSVERPDGSNFTLKIRSTKLEDSAMYFCASGEGLSTDTQYFGPGTRLTVL.